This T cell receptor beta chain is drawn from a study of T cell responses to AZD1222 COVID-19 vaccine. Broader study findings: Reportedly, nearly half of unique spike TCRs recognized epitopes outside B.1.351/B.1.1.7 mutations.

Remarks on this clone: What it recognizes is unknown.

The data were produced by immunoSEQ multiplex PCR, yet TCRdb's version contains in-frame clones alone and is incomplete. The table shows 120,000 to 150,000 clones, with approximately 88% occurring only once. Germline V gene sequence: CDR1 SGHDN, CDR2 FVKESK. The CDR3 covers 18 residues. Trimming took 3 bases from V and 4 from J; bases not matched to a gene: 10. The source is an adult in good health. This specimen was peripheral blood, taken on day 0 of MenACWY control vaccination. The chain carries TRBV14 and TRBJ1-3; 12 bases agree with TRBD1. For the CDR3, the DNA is TGTGCCAGCAGCCATTTACCGGGACAGGGGGCGTTGGGAAACACCATATATTTT. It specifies CASSHLPGQGALGNTIYF. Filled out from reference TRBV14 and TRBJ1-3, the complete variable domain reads EAGVTQFPSHSVIEKGQTVTLRCDPISGHDNLYWYRRVMGKEIKFLLHFVKESKQDESGMPNNRFLAERTGGTYSTLKVQPAELEDSGVYFCASSHLPGQGALGNTIYFGEGSWLTVV.